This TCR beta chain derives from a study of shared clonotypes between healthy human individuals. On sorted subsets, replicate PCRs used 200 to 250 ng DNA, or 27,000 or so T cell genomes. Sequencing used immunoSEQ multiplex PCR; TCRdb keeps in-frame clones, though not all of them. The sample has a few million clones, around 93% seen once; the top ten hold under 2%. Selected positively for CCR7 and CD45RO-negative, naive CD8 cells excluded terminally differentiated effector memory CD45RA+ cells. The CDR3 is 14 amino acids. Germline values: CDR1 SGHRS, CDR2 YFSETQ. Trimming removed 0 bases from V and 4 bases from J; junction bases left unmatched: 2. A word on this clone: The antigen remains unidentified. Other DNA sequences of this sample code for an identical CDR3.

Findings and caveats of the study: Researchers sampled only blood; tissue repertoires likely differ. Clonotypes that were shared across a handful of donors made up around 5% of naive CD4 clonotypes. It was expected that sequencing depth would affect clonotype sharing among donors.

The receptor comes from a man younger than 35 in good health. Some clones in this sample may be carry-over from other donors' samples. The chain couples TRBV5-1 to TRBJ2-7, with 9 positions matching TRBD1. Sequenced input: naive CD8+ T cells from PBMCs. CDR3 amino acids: CASSLGDRAYEQYF. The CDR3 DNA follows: TGCGCCAGCAGCTTGGGGGACAGGGCATACGAGCAGTACTTC.